This entry lists 21 T cell receptor beta chains sequenced from one sample in a study of T-cell memory formation after mild COVID-19. TCRdb called the 5' RACE reads again in MiXCR, with one record for every CDR3 protein. This table has hundreds of thousands of distinct CDR3 sequences, 13% to 15% appearing once. Material: PBMCs or a T cell subset sorted from them (not recorded which). These receptors were collected from a man younger than 30 who had mild COVID-19 (a few samples of this study predate the infection). Cell type and time point are not known.

CDR3 DNA sequence: TGCAGTGCCGCGAACTATGGCTACACCTTC. Its protein is CSAANYGYTF. The J gene is TRBJ1-2, the V gene TRBV20-1; D ambiguous. The germline V gene encodes CDR1 DFQATT and CDR2 SNEGSKA (reference sequence). Trimming stripped 6 bases from V and 2 bases from J, with 4 bases between. This CDR3 is built from 10 residues.

This chain uses TRBV9 with TRBJ2-2; possibly TRBD1 for D (6 bases). Germline lookup yields CDR1 SGDLS and CDR2 YYNGEE. The CDR3 contains 16 residues. V lost 3 bases and J 2 bases, leaving 14 bases between the germline ends. The CDR3, as DNA: TGTGCCAGCAGCGCCACCTCCGGGACAAACACCGGGGAGCTGTTTTTT. Translation: CASSATSGTNTGELFF.

This clonotype has a count of ten or more. V is TRBV6-2 or TRBV6-3 and J is TRBJ2-2, with D possibly TRBD1 on 5 matching bases. With 2 bases removed from V and 4 bases from J, the gap between germline ends came to 5 bases. CDR3 size: 13 residues. Germline V lookup: CDR1 MNHEY, CDR2 SVGEGT. CDR3 in DNA: TGTGCCAGCAGTTACGGGGCCACCGGGGAGCTGTTTTTT. Amino acids: CASSYGATGELFF.

This clonotype was counted only a few times. V is TRBV6-1 and J is TRBJ2-1; 7 bases map to TRBD2. Germline V lookup: CDR1 MNHNS, CDR2 SASEGT. Losses at the gene ends were 3 bases for V and 2 bases for J; bases not matched to a gene: 1. This CDR3 contains 14 residues. The CDR3 coding sequence is TGTGCCAGCAGTGAGCGGGGGACCTACAATGAGCAGTTCTTC. As protein: CASSERGTYNEQFF.

The table lists this clonotype with a few counts. The chain joins TRBV7-3 to TRBJ2-7, with D tentatively TRBD2 (5 bases). This CDR3 is built from 13 residues. The ends were cut back, 5 bases at V and 7 bases at J, with 15 bases in the middle. The germline CDR1 and CDR2 sequences are SGHTA and FQGTGA. The CDR3 spells CASSVSPGGEQYF. The CDR3 region has the DNA TGTGCCAGCAGCGTTTCCCCCGGCGGGGAGCAGTACTTC.

Regarding this clonotype: The junction does not match germline at one end; this may be a read error. The J gene is TRBJ1-1, the V gene TRBV12-3 or TRBV12-4; tentatively, D is TRBD1 (5 bases). CDR3 size: 14 residues. This CDR3 is CASSLTVMNTEALF. In DNA, the CDR3 is TGTGCCAGCAGTTTGACAGTGATGAACACTGAAGCTTTATTT.

The genes are TRBV7-9 and TRBJ1-2; D may be TRBD1 (5 bases). Germline loops: CDR1 SEHNR, CDR2 FQNEAQ (reference sequence). This CDR3 is 15 amino acids long. Trimming pared 0 bases from V and 10 bases from J, leaving 18 bases between. CDR3 nucleotides: TGTGCCAGCAGCTTAGCTCCCGGACACCAGGAGGACTACACCTTC. This translates into CASSLAPGHQEDYTF.

This clonotype was seen only a few times. The J gene is TRBJ2-5, the V gene TRBV6-2 or TRBV6-3, with 10 bases matching TRBD1. Germline loops: CDR1 MNHEY, CDR2 SVGEGT. CDR3 length equals 16 residues. The V and J ends lost 6 bases and 4 bases, in that order; junction bases with no gene match: 11. CDR3 nucleotides: TGTGCCAGCAGCCGCCTCCAGAGGACAGGGGGAGAGACCCAGTACTTC. It yields the protein CASSRLQRTGGETQYF.

This clonotype showed up just a few times. The CDR3 DNA reads as TGTGCCAGCAGCTTAGCGGGCCCACTCGGACTAGCGGGGGCTCAAGAGACCCAGTACTTC. Amino acid sequence: CASSLAGPLGLAGAQETQYF. The rearrangement uses TRBV11-1 and TRBJ2-5; TRBD2 matches 13 bases. This CDR3 contains 20 residues. Per the germline V gene, CDR1 is SGHAT and CDR2 is FQDESV (reference sequence). The V gene end was trimmed by 0 bases and the J gene end by 2 bases; junction bases not matched to a gene: 12.

The chain has TRBV20-1 and TRBJ1-1, with D unresolved. Trimming removed 1 base from V and 1 base from J, with 10 bases in between. CDR1 and CDR2 (germline): DFQATT, SNEGSKA (reference sequence). This CDR3 spans 14 amino acids. CDR3 sequence reads: CSARGGVGNTEAFF. CDR3 sequence (DNA): TGCAGTGCTAGAGGCGGCGTCGGGAACACTGAAGCTTTCTTT.

This clonotype turned up a few times. V gene TRBV18 combines with J gene TRBJ1-6; tentatively, D is TRBD1 (5 bases). V dropped 3 bases and J dropped 10 bases, with 16 bases sitting between them. CDR1 KGHSH and CDR2 LQKENI come from the germline V gene. The CDR3 covers 15 residues. The CDR3 spells CASSPAGTEGSPLHF. For the CDR3, the DNA is TGTGCCAGCTCACCGGCAGGGACTGAAGGGTCACCCCTCCACTTT.

In its sample, this clonotype was seen a few times. This chain uses TRBV7-2 with TRBJ2-3, with 8 bases lining up with TRBD2. J was trimmed by 5 bases and V by 2 bases; bases with no gene match: 18. CDR1 is SGHTA and CDR2 is FQGNSA in the germline V gene. The CDR3 is 19 residues long. The chain's CDR3 is CASSLLSLAGPGREDTQYF. Here the CDR3 DNA reads TGTGCCAGCAGCTTATTGAGTCTAGCGGGCCCGGGAAGGGAAGATACGCAGTATTTT.

This clonotype was picked up a small number of times. The chain has TRBV7-2 and TRBJ2-7; perhaps TRBD1 as D (7 bases). The CDR3 has 14 amino acids. Deletions cut 5 bases from V and 3 bases from J, with 14 bases between. Germline V lookup: CDR1 SGHTA, CDR2 FQGNSA. CDR3 protein: CASSPRQGLYEQYF. The CDR3 bases are TGTGCCAGCAGCCCGAGACAGGGACTCTACGAGCAGTACTTC.

This clonotype was seen more than once but under ten times. The V call is TRBV6-2 or TRBV6-3, the J call TRBJ2-5, with TRBD1 matching 8 bases. V dropped 5 bases and J dropped 5; count of bases not matched to a gene: 10. The CDR3 extends over 15 amino acids. Germline loops: CDR1 MNHEY, CDR2 SVGEGT. The CDR3 DNA reads TGTGCCAGCAGTGCCGGGACAGGCAATGTGGAGACCCAGTACTTC. As protein: CASSAGTGNVETQYF.

This clonotype was seen more than once but under ten times. J is TRBJ2-6 and V is TRBV27; D might be TRBD1 or TRBD2, each matching 5 bases. The germline CDR1 and CDR2 sequences are MNHEY and SMNVEV (reference sequence). V was pared by 6 bases and J by 0 bases, with 18 bases between. The length of the CDR3 is 18 residues. CDR3 nucleotides: TGTGCCAGCAGCCAGCCGGGACCGAGGCGCTCTGGGGCCAACGTCCTGACTTTC. As protein: CASSQPGPRRSGANVLTF. Drawing the rest from reference TRBV27 and TRBJ2-6, the complete variable domain is EAQVTQNPRYLITVTGKKLTVTCSQNMNHEYMSWYRQDPGLGLRQIYYSMNVEVTDKGDVPEGYKVSRKEKRNFPLILESPSPNQTSLYFCASSQPGPRRSGANVLTFGAGSRLTVL.

This clonotype was observed at least ten times. The rearrangement joins TRBV20-1 to TRBJ2-3; D is ambiguous. Germline V gene sequence: CDR1 DFQATT, CDR2 SNEGSKA (reference sequence). The germline V and J ends were trimmed by 3 bases and 6 bases, with 10 bases remaining between them. The CDR3 is 12 residues long. CDR3 in amino acids: CSASLPPDTQYF. The CDR3 DNA is TGCAGTGCTAGCTTACCCCCGGATACGCAGTATTTT.

In DNA, the CDR3 is TGTGCCAGTAGTAAGGACAGTTGGGCCGGGGAGCTGTTTTTT. As protein: CASSKDSWAGELFF. The chain combines TRBV19 with TRBJ2-2; TRBD1 is a possible D gene (6 bases). From germline, CDR1 is LNHDA and CDR2 SQIVND (reference sequence). Trimming shortened V by 4 bases and J by 6 bases, and 12 bases separated the two germline ends. CDR3 length: 14 residues.

The chain employs TRBV6-2 or TRBV6-3 and TRBJ1-6; D is uncertain. The ends were cut back, 6 bases at V and 18 bases at J, with 21 bases in the middle. From germline, CDR1 is MNHEY and CDR2 SVGEGT. The CDR3 is made up of 13 amino acids. In DNA form, the CDR3 reads TGTGCCAGCAGAGGTTGGGTCCGAGGTACCCGCCACTTT. Amino acids: CASRGWVRGTRHF.

This clonotype was detected ten times or more. The chain has TRBV7-2 and TRBJ1-5, with TRBD1 matching over 10 bases. With 5 bases clipped from V and 6 bases from J, the junction kept 7 bases outside the gene matches. The germline CDR1 and CDR2 sequences are SGHTA and FQGNSA. The CDR3 covers 15 residues. Written as DNA, the CDR3 is TGTGCCAGCAGCCTAGGGGACAGGGGATTTCAGCCCCAGCATTTT. It codes for CASSLGDRGFQPQHF.

This clonotype was found a few times. The chain links TRBV20-1 to TRBJ1-5; D call uncertain. Per germline, CDR1 DFQATT and CDR2 SNEGSKA (reference sequence). Trimming removed 6 bases from V and 11 bases from J, with 11 bases in between. The CDR3 loop spans 10 amino acids. Here the CDR3 DNA reads TGCAGTGCCTACAAGAATTCCCAGCATTTT. Its translation: CSAYKNSQHF.

V and J are TRBV27 and TRBJ1-6; TRBD1 matches at 7 bases. With 5 bases clipped from V and 10 bases from J, the junction kept 11 bases outside the gene matches. This CDR3 comprises 15 residues. CDR1 MNHEY and CDR2 SMNVEV come from the germline V gene (reference sequence). As DNA, the CDR3 is TGTGCCAGCAGTGCCGACGACAGGGCGGGCTCACCCCTCCACTTT. Translation: CASSADDRAGSPLHF.